The subject of this entry is one T cell receptor beta chain. Its antigen is unknown. Base quality data are lacking; no much larger clone is found one base away. This sample is drawn from a study of blood T cell repertoires in COVID-19 (dated by TCRdb to the early 2020s). About the study as a whole: Collaborator samples came from the United States, Italy and Spain and covered acute and convalescent phases of COVID-19. The prospective study material was composed of cDNA or gDNA derived from T cells, B-cell-depleted T cells, or PBMCs. Deeply sampled blood TCRbeta repertoires from subjects exposed to, actively infected with, or recovered from COVID-19 were included in the dataset. The repertoires were released in a freely available public database meant as a resource for research on the immune response to SARS-CoV-2. The samples were drawn from two sources: the first 160 participants of the ongoing ImmuneRACE study, and 950 to 1,500 subjects contributed by 6 global collaborators. Sample metadata almost always included a de-identified subject ID, COVID-19 status, age in years and sex. HLA class I and class II types, where available, came from metadata supplied by the sample provider rather than from assay-based typing.

From the cysteine up to the phenylalanine, the CDR3 has a length of 15 residues. Only the CDR3 DNA stays, 45 bases, in frame from base 1. Trimming takes 2 bases from V and 7 bases from J, and the germline ends sit 15 bases apart. The germline V gene encodes CDR1 SEHNR and CDR2 FQNEAQ (reference sequence). On the study overall, not on this receptor specifically: The amount of clinical and demographic metadata varied by source and participant and was provided uncurated.

TCRbeta CDR3 regions were amplified from genomic DNA by means of the immunoSEQ Assay, a bias-controlled multiplex PCR. In the authors' own workflow: Nucleated cell counts per sample were estimated from amplification of reference gene primers within the assay. Sequence reads were collapsed and filtered to measure the absolute abundance of every unique TCRbeta CDR3 rearrangement. For each sample, productive Simpson clonality was calculated by taking the square root of Simpson's diversity index across productive rearrangements. Sourced from immuneACCESS, this table was stored by TCRdb with only in-frame sequences that have V and J called. A share of the clones is absent; for the studies checked, an unresolved V gene accounts for under half, and the remainder has no known explanation. That table supplies the V and J calls and clone size; D and trimming were determined from the DNA. The sample table shows about 190,000 clones, and roughly four fifths are seen once. The top ten hold roughly 12% of the sample.

Samples from volunteer blood donors who had recovered from COVID-19 were contributed by a second Seattle source. Collaborating institutions collected whole blood in K2EDTA tubes following their own protocols. Collaborator samples were shipped for TCRbeta analysis as frozen whole blood, isolated PBMCs, or DNA extracted from either sample type. The material sequenced was peripheral blood. This TCR was recovered from a man between 50 and 59 years old who had recovered from COVID-19. The rearranged segments are TRBV7-9 and TRBJ2-1; TRBD2 might be the D gene, on 6 matching bases. The DNA is as follows: TGTGCCAGCAGCTTAAGATCGGGAGTTGAGAATGAGCAGTTCTTC. It translates to CASSLRSGVENEQFF.